The present TCR beta chain was sequenced within a study of shared clonotypes between healthy human individuals. On the study more broadly: The composition of the donors was a couple of women and a few men aged 18 to 49.

The method was immunoSEQ multiplex PCR; TCRdb's version includes in-frame clones alone and lacks a portion of them. The sample shows 2,500,000 or so clones, about 90% of them seen only once. Adults of Caucasian background living in Nashville, Tennessee made up all donors. Turning to this clone: Its antigen is not known. The same CDR3 also results from other DNA sequences found in this sample.

V dropped 3 bases and J dropped 1 base, with 10 bases sitting between them. The CDR3 runs 14 residues. Germline V gene data show CDR1 as SGHRS and CDR2 as YFSETQ. Findings of the study overall: A reduction in generation probabilities was seen for non-shared clonotypes relative to those shared by all four donors.

The chain joins TRBV5-1 to TRBJ1-1; D is perhaps TRBD1 (6 bases). The sequenced material came from naive CD4+ T cells from PBMCs. As for subset: CD45RA+ positively selected. The source is a young man in good health. Some clones in this sample may be carry-over from other donors' samples. CDR3 loop: CASSSGQSNTEAFF. The CDR3 nucleotides read TGCGCCAGCAGCTCCGGACAGTCGAACACTGAAGCTTTCTTT.